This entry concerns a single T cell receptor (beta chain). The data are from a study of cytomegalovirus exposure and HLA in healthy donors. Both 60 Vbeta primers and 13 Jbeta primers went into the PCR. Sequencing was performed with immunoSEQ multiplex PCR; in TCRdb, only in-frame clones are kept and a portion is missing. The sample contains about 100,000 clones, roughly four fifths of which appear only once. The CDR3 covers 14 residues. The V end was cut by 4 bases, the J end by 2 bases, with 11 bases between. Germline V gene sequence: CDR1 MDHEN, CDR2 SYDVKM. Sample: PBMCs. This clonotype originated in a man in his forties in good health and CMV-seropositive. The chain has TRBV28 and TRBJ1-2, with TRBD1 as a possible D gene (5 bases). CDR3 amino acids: CASSSQQDNYGYTF. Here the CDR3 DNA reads TGTGCCAGCAGTTCCCAACAGGACAACTATGGCTACACCTTC.